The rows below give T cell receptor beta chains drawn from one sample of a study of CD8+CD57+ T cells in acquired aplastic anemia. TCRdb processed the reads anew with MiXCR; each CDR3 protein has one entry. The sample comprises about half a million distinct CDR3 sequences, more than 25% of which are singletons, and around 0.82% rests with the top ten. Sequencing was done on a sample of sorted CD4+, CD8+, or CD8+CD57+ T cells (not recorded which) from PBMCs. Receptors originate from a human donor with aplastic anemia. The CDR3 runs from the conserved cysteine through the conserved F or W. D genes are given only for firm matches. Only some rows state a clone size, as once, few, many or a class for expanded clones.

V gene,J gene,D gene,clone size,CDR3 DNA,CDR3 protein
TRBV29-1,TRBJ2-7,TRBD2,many,TGCAGCGTTGGAGGGAAACTAGCGGGAGGGCCATCCTACGAGCAGTACTTC,CSVGGKLAGGPSYEQYF
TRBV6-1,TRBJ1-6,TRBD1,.,TGTGCCAGCTCAACGGGACAGGGGAGGAATTCACCCCTCCACTTT,CASSTGQGRNSPLHF
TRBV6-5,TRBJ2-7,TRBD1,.,TGTGCCAGCAGTTACGAAGGGGGCCTCTACGAGCAGTACTTC,CASSYEGGLYEQYF
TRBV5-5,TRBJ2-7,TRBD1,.,TGTGCCAGCAGCGTGGGGACAGGGGGTAACTCCTACGAGCAGTACTTC,CASSVGTGGNSYEQYF
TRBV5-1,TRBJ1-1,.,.,TGCGCCAGCAATGAGGACGGGAGGACGTATTCTGAAGCTTTCTTT,CASNEDGRTYSEAFF
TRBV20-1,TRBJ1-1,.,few,TGCAGTGCTAGAGATCTAAAGGGAATCGGAAACACTGAAGCTTTCTTT,CSARDLKGIGNTEAFF
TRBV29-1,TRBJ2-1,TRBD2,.,TGCAGCGTCGCACTAGCGGGGGGGCCCTTCTTCTACAATGAGCAGTTCTTC,CSVALAGGPFFYNEQFF
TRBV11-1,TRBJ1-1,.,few,TGTGCCAGCAGCCCAGAGGCGGGACACTTCCTCGGTATGAACACTGAAGCTTTCTTT,CASSPEAGHFLGMNTEAFF
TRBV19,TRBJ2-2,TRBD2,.,TGTGCCAGTAGTATGGTCTTAGCGGGGGGCCCCGGGGAGCTGTTTTTT,CASSMVLAGGPGELFF
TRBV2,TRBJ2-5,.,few,TGTGCCAGCACCCTCCGAGCAGGCCAAGAGACCCAGTACTTC,CASTLRAGQETQYF
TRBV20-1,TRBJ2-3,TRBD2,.,TGCAGTCGGAGACTAGCGGGATATGTGGATGATACGCAGTATTTT,CSRRLAGYVDDTQYF
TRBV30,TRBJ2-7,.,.,TGTGCCTGGACCGGGGTTTCCCCGACCTACGAGCAGTACTTC,CAWTGVSPTYEQYF
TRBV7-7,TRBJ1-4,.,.,TGTGCTAGCAGCCCGAACGGTCGGATTAATGAAAAACTGTTTTTT,CASSPNGRINEKLFF
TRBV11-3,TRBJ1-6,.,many,TGTGCCAGCAGCTTGGGGGTTTCGAGAGGGCCCCTCCACTTT,CASSLGVSRGPLHF
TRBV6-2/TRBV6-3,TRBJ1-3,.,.,TGTGCCAGTAAGGACAGCGACTCTGGAAACACCATATATTTT,CASKDSDSGNTIYF
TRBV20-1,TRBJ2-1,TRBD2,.,TGCAGCGTGTTAGCGGGGGGGCCTAATGAGCAGTTCTTC,CSVLAGGPNEQFF
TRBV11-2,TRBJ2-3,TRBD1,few,TGTGCCAGCAGCCCTGGCTGGGACAGGGCCACAGATACGCAGTATTTT,CASSPGWDRATDTQYF
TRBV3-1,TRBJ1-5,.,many,TGTGCCAGCAGCCAAGATGGCGGAGGCAATCAGCCCCAGCATTTT,CASSQDGGGNQPQHF
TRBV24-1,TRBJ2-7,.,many,TGTGCCACCAGTGAGAGCTACGAGCAGTACTTC,CATSESYEQYF
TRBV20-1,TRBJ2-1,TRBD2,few,TGCAGTGTAGAGTTCTTCGGGGCTAGCGGTTACAATGAGCAGTTCTTC,CSVEFFGASGYNEQFF
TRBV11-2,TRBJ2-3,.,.,TGTGCCAGCAGCTTCAGAATAAAGCGGTTCAGCACAGATACGCAGTATTTT,CASSFRIKRFSTDTQYF
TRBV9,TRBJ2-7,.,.,TGTGCCAGTGGTGGAGGACAGGGACTACTCTACGAGCAGTACTTC,CASGGGQGLLYEQYF
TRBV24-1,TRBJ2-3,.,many,TGTGCCACCAGTGATTTCGACGGCACGGGAGATACGCAGTATTTT,CATSDFDGTGDTQYF
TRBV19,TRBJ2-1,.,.,TGTGCCAGTGGGCAGGGGCTAACCTCCTACAATGAGCAGTTCTTC,CASGQGLTSYNEQFF
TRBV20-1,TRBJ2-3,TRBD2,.,TGCAGTGCTAGAGGGGCTAGCGGGGGGGCTAGCACAGATACGCAGTATTTT,CSARGASGGASTDTQYF
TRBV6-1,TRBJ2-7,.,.,TGTGCCAGCAGTACCACCCTAGCGATATACGAGCAGTACTTC,CASSTTLAIYEQYF
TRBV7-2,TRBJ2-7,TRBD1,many,TGTGCCAGCAGCCCAACAGGGGCCCCGGGCTACGAGCAGTACTTC,CASSPTGAPGYEQYF
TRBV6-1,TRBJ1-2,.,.,TGTGCCAGCCAAGCCCGGACAGACTTCTATGGCTACACCTTC,CASQARTDFYGYTF
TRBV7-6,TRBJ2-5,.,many,TGTGCCAGCAGCCCCCAAGTGGGGACCCAAGAGACCCAGTACTTC,CASSPQVGTQETQYF
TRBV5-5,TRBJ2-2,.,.,TGTGCCAGCAGCTTGGAGGGGCTGCAGAACACCGGGGAGCTGTTTTTT,CASSLEGLQNTGELFF
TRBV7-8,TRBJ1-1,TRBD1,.,TGTGCCAGCAGCCGCTCCACAGGGGCCCGAGCGAGTACTGAAGCTTTCTTT,CASSRSTGARASTEAFF
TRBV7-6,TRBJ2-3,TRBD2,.,TGTGCCAGCAGCTTAGCCCGCGGGGGAGTCACAGATACGCAGTATTTT,CASSLARGGVTDTQYF
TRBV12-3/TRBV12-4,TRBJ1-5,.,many,TGTGCCAGCAGTGATCGCCAAGGGGGAAGCCAGCCCCAGCATTTT,CASSDRQGGSQPQHF
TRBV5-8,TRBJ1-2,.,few,TGTGCCAGCAGCTTCGCCAAGGGGGGGGCTTCGGGCTACACCTTC,CASSFAKGGASGYTF
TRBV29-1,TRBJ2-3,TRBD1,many,TGCAGCGCTAAAGACAGGGGGGTTGCAGATACGCAGTATTTT,CSAKDRGVADTQYF
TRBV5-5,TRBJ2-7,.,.,TGTGCCAGCAGCTGGAGGGCCAGCTCTAACTCCTACGAGCAGTACTTC,CASSWRASSNSYEQYF
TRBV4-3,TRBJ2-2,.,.,TGCGCCAGCAACAGGGATGGCACCGGGGAGCTGTTTTTT,CASNRDGTGELFF
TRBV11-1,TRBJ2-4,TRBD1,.,TGTGCCAGCAGCGTCACGACAGGGAATGAGGCCAAAAACATTCAGTACTTC,CASSVTTGNEAKNIQYF
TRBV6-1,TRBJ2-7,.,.,TGTGCCAGCAGTGAATTAGGGAAAAACAGAATTACCTACGAGCAGTACTTC,CASSELGKNRITYEQYF
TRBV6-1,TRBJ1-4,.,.,TGTGCCAGCAGACGGACAGTCAATGAAAAACTGTTTTTT,CASRRTVNEKLFF
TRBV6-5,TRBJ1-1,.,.,TGTGCCAGCAGTTACTCTTTAAACGGGCAGTTCAACACTGAAGCTTTCTTT,CASSYSLNGQFNTEAFF
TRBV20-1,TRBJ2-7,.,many,TGCAGTGCTAGTAAGGTAGCCTCCTACGAGCAGTACTTC,CSASKVASYEQYF
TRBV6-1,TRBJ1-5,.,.,TGTGCCAGCGGAGGGTGGCCCCAGCATTTT,CASGGWPQHF
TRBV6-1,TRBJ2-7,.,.,TGTGCCAGCAGTGAAAGGGACGGATCAGACGAGCAGTACTTC,CASSERDGSDEQYF
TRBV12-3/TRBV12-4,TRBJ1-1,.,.,TGTGCCAGCACCTCACCGGCTGGACTTTTGCAGCGCGCGAAAGCTTTCTTT,CASTSPAGLLQRAKAFF
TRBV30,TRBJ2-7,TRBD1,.,TGTGCCTGGAGGGTAGGGGGCCTTGGGTACGAGCAGTACTTC,CAWRVGGLGYEQYF
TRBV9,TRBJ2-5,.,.,TGTGCCAACAGCCCGTGGTATGGCTTGGAGACCCAGTACTTC,CANSPWYGLETQYF
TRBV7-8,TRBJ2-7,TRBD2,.,TGTGCCAGCGGCTTAAGTAGCGGGAGGGCCGAGGTGCAGTACTTC,CASGLSSGRAEVQYF
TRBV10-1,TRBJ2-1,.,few,TGCGCCAGCAGAGAGCACGGGGGGCCCTACAATGAGCAGTTCTTC,CASREHGGPYNEQFF
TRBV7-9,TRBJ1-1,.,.,TGTGCCAGCTGTAGGGGCACTGAAGCTTTCTTT,CASCRGTEAFF
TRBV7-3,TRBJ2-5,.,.,TGTGCCAGCAGCCATGTACAGCCCCTCTTGGAGACCCAGTACTTC,CASSHVQPLLETQYF